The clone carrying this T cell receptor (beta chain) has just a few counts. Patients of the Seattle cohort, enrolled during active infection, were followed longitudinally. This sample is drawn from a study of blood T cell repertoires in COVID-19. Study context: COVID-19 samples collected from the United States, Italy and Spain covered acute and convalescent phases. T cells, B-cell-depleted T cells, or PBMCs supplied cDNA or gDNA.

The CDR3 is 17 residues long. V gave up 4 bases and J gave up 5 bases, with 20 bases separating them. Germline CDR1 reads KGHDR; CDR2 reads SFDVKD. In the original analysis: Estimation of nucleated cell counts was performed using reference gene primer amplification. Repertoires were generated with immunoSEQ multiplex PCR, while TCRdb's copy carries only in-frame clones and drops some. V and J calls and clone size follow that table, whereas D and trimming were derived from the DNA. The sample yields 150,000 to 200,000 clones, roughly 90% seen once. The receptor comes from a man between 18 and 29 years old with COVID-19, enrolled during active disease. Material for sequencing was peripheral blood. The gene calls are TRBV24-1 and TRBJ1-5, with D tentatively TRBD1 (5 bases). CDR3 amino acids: CATSEGWGVGDHQPQHF. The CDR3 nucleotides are TGTGCCACCAGTGAGGGTTGGGGGGTCGGTGACCATCAGCCCCAGCATTTT.